This section outlines one TCR beta chain sequence together with its context. TCRdb's table, derived via immunoSEQ multiplex PCR, lists solely in-frame clones and lacks some. In the table there are nearly 70,000 clones, around 92% of which are singletons. The entry originates in a study of T cell changes during pregnancy in multiple sclerosis. V was pared by 1 base and J by 4 bases, with 6 bases of the junction left unmatched. CDR1 is MNHNS, CDR2 SASEGT, per germline. The CDR3 has 15 amino acids. The rearrangement joins TRBV6-1 to TRBJ1-2, with 7 bases matching TRBD1. The sample was peripheral blood, taken in the second trimester of pregnancy. This clonotype originated in a female donor in good health, enrolled as a control in a pregnancy study. The CDR3 protein is CASSEGRDRAYGYTF. The CDR3 nucleotides read TGTGCCAGCAGTGAAGGGCGGGACAGAGCCTATGGCTACACCTTC.